This T cell receptor (beta chain) derives from a study of Graves' ophthalmopathy and Graves' hyperthyroidism. Points from the study as a whole: Its predictions of ophthalmopathy progression gave the model approximately 65% sensitivity and about 72% specificity. Clonotypes were expanded in thyroid at above 0.001 frequency, and most also appeared in blood.

This clonotype was detected many times. The antigen remains unidentified. The CDR3 sequence is 17 residues long. The V segment lost 3 bases and the J segment 0 bases; nucleotides outside the gene matches: 6. CDR1 and CDR2 (germline): KGHDR, SFDVKD. Scientists amplified the TCR beta CDR3 regions from RNA transcripts. The library came from an HTBI-primed first-round RT-PCR and a second-round multiplex PCR. From the multiplex PCR reads, TCRdb called clonotypes with MiXCR, one entry per CDR3 protein. The sample shows approximately 460,000 distinct CDR3 sequences, approximately 15% of them seen only once. This clonotype was obtained from a woman aged 25-40 years with Graves' ophthalmopathy. V usage is TRBV24-1 and J usage is TRBJ2-5; 10 positions match TRBD1. Sequencing input: blood. The CDR3 loop reads CATSDGQGVMYQETQYF. The CDR3 coding sequence is TGTGCCACCAGTGATGGACAGGGGGTTATGTACCAAGAGACCCAGTACTTC.